These T cell receptor beta chains were read from a single sample in a study of T-cell memory formation after mild COVID-19. TCRdb reanalysed the 5' RACE reads using MiXCR and keeps one entry per CDR3 protein. The data contain hundreds of thousands of distinct CDR3 sequences, just under 20% of them seen just once; the ten biggest clones take up around 20%. The sequencing sample was made of PBMCs or a T cell subset sorted from them (not recorded which). The receptor source for this set is a man aged 18-30 years who had mild COVID-19 (a few samples of this study predate the infection). Cell type and time point are not known. Each CDR3 is given with its conserved first and last residue. The order of the fields is J gene, D gene, clone size, V gene, CDR3 DNA, CDR3 protein. The D gene is left open where the match is weak. Clone size is shown for a subset of rows, as once, few, many or a class of expanded clone.

J: TRBJ2-3
D: -
size: few
V: TRBV7-3
DNA: TGTGCCAGCAGCTTAAACGGGTTGAGCACAGATACGCAGTATTTT
CDR3: CASSLNGLSTDTQYF

J: TRBJ2-2
D: -
size: few
V: TRBV7-6
DNA: TGTGCCAGCAGCCTCAGGGCCGGAAACACCGGGGAGCTGTTTTTT
CDR3: CASSLRAGNTGELFF

J: TRBJ1-2
D: -
size: few
V: TRBV5-1
DNA: TGCGCCAGCAGCTCAGCCGGGACGACGGACTATGGCTACACCTTC
CDR3: CASSSAGTTDYGYTF

J: TRBJ2-2
D: -
size: -
V: TRBV6-1
DNA: TGTGCCAGCAGGCGGATGACCGTGAACACCGGGGAGCTGTTTTTT
CDR3: CASRRMTVNTGELFF

J: TRBJ2-5
D: -
size: -
V: TRBV7-7
DNA: TGTGCTAGCAGCTTGCTCCAAGGGGAGACCCAGTACTTC
CDR3: CASSLLQGETQYF

J: TRBJ1-5
D: TRBD1
size: -
V: TRBV12-3/TRBV12-4
DNA: TGTGCCAGCACCTCGACAGGGTTAAATCAGCCCCAGCATTTT
CDR3: CASTSTGLNQPQHF

J: TRBJ1-5
D: TRBD1
size: few
V: TRBV20-1
DNA: TGCAGTGCCCAGGGACAGGGGAACCAGCCCCAGCATTTT
CDR3: CSAQGQGNQPQHF

J: TRBJ2-3
D: TRBD2
size: many
V: TRBV7-2
DNA: TGTGCCAGCAGCACCCGACTAGCGGGGGATCGCACAGATACGCAGTATTTT
CDR3: CASSTRLAGDRTDTQYF

J: TRBJ2-5
D: TRBD2
size: few
V: TRBV27
DNA: TGTGCCAGCAGTTTTCTAGCGGGGGGGACAGAGACCCAGTACTTC
CDR3: CASSFLAGGTETQYF

J: TRBJ2-3
D: TRBD1
size: few
V: TRBV5-1
DNA: TGCGCCAGCAGCTTGGAGGCTTCCCAGGGGGTGGATACGCAGTATTTT
CDR3: CASSLEASQGVDTQYF